This passage covers 21 T cell receptor beta chains from one sample sequenced in a study of tumor-infiltrating lymphocytes in localized non-small cell lung cancer. Measured with immunoSEQ multiplex PCR; TCRdb has only the in-frame clones, and not every one. The sample carries about 4,000 clones, around 50% recorded once. The specimen sequenced was uninvolved lung tissue not adjacent to the tumor. These receptors were collected from a human donor with non-small cell lung cancer.

This clone was seen a few times. The rearrangement links TRBV6-1 to TRBJ2-1; D ambiguous. The CDR3 sequence is 13 residues long. Germline V gene sequence: CDR1 MNHNS, CDR2 SASEGT. V lost 6 bases and J lost 6, with 12 bases in between. The CDR3 loop reads CASSRTVSNEQFF. Written as DNA, the CDR3 is TGTGCCAGCAGCAGGACGGTCAGCAATGAGCAGTTCTTC.

The chain joins TRBV6-1 to TRBJ1-3; D perhaps matches TRBD1 (5 bases). Germline V gene data show CDR1 as MNHNS and CDR2 as SASEGT. There are 11 residues in the CDR3. The CDR3: CAGGSGNTIYF. DNA of the CDR3: TGTGCGGGGGGGTCTGGAAACACCATATATTTT.

The sample holds a few counts of this clone. The chain uses TRBV11-2 and TRBJ1-2, with no clear D. There are 16 residues in the CDR3. Germline CDR1 SGHAT, CDR2 FQNNGV. With 6 bases removed from V and 8 bases from J, the gap between germline ends came to 25 bases. The CDR3 spells CASRQVEPLAGGGYTF. The CDR3 nucleotides are TGTGCCAGCAGACAAGTAGAACCTCTCGCAGGTGGCGGCTACACCTTC.

V usage is TRBV9 and J usage is TRBJ2-7; 11 bases line up with TRBD1. This CDR3 has 15 amino acids. With V trimmed by 2 bases and J by 3 bases, 4 bases remained unmatched. The germline V gene has CDR1 SGDLS and CDR2 YYNGEE. CDR3 protein: CASSVGQGVGYEQYF. As DNA, the CDR3 is TGTGCCAGCAGCGTGGGACAGGGGGTCGGCTACGAGCAGTACTTC.

The CDR3 here is CASSDLGGEKLFF. The CDR3 DNA sequence: TGTGCCAGCAGTGATCTAGGGGGGGAAAAACTGTTTTTT. V gene TRBV6-5 combines with J gene TRBJ1-4; possible D gene TRBD1, 6 bases. The CDR3 consists of 13 residues. V was pared by 5 bases and J by 8 bases, with 12 bases between. CDR1 and CDR2 from the germline V gene are MNHEY and SVGAGI.

This sequence joins TRBV5-6 and TRBJ2-3; 8 positions agree with TRBD2. The CDR3 covers 13 residues. With V trimmed by 5 bases and J by 5 bases, 4 bases remained unmatched. Germline V gene lookup returns CDR1 SGHDT and CDR2 YYEEEE. The DNA for the CDR3 is TGTGCCAGCAGGCGGGGGGTTGAAGATACGCAGTATTTT. This codes for CASRRGVEDTQYF.

The V and J genes are TRBV29-1 and TRBJ1-2, with D perhaps matching TRBD1 (6 bases). The germline CDR1 and CDR2 sequences are SQVTM and ANQGSEA. V lost 4 bases to trimming and J lost 2 bases, with 8 bases between them. The CDR3 is 12 amino acids. The CDR3 spells CSVGGQNYGYTF. DNA of the CDR3: TGCAGCGTTGGAGGACAGAACTATGGCTACACCTTC.

The chain combines TRBV7-3 with TRBJ2-2; D unresolved. CDR1 and CDR2 from the germline V gene are SGHTA and FQGTGA. The CDR3 length is 15 residues. The V end lost 3 bases, the J end lost 4 bases, and 12 bases lay between the germline ends. For the CDR3, the DNA is TGTGCCAGCAGCTTCGACCCGGAGACCACCGGGGAGCTGTTTTTT. Its protein is CASSFDPETTGELFF.

This sequence joins TRBV9 and TRBJ2-1, with D perhaps TRBD1 (5 bases). V lost 5 bases to trimming and J lost 8 bases, with 11 bases between them. The CDR3 has 12 residues. Germline V CDR1 and CDR2: SGDLS, YYNGEE. CDR3 sequence: CASSGAGYEQFF. Here the CDR3 DNA reads TGTGCCAGCAGTGGGGCAGGGTATGAGCAGTTCTTC.

The chain links TRBV14 to TRBJ2-5, with unresolved D. Germline loops: CDR1 SGHDN, CDR2 FVKESK. Trimming left V 4 bases short and J 2 bases short, with 17 bases between. The CDR3 runs 16 residues. The DNA for the CDR3 is TGTGCCAGCAGCCCAACCGCCGGAAGGCGGCAAGAGACCCAGTACTTC. Translation: CASSPTAGRRQETQYF.

Here the CDR3 DNA reads TGTGCCAGCAGCTTAGAATGGGGTCGGGAGGGCTACACCTTC. It encodes CASSLEWGREGYTF. The rearrangement joins TRBV7-2 to TRBJ1-2, with D unclear. The V and J ends lost 1 base and 8 bases respectively, with 14 bases between them. The germline V gene encodes CDR1 SGHTA and CDR2 FQGNSA. The CDR3 has 14 amino acids.

The chain has TRBV7-2 and TRBJ2-3; D may be TRBD2 (5 bases). CDR1 is SGHTA, CDR2 FQGNSA, per germline. This CDR3 is built from 13 residues. Between the trimmed V and J ends, which lost 7 bases and 4 bases, there was a span of 12 bases. CDR3 DNA sequence: TGTGCCAGCACTTTTTTCGGGGCAGATACGCAGTATTTT. Encoded protein: CASTFFGADTQYF.

The V call is TRBV30, the J call TRBJ1-1; no reliable D call. Germline lookup yields CDR1 GTSNPN and CDR2 SVGIG (reference sequence). With 1 base removed from V and 10 bases from J, the gap between germline ends came to 16 bases. The CDR3 contains 13 residues. CDR3 residues: CAWSGVGELIAFF. The CDR3 region has the DNA TGTGCCTGGAGTGGGGTGGGAGAGCTGATAGCTTTCTTT.

V gene TRBV6-1 combines with J gene TRBJ1-2; no clear D. CDR3 length: 14 amino acids. Trimming removed 2 bases from V and 2 bases from J, with 9 bases in between. Per the germline V gene, CDR1 is MNHNS and CDR2 is SASEGT. This CDR3 is CASSERVRNYGYTF. The CDR3, as DNA: TGTGCCAGCAGTGAAAGAGTCAGGAACTATGGCTACACCTTC.

The chain carries TRBV27 and TRBJ2-7, with TRBD1 as a possible D gene (6 bases). Trimming left V 8 bases short and J 2 bases short, with 7 bases between. The CDR3 is 11 residues long. Germline V gives CDR1 MNHEY, CDR2 SMNVEV (reference sequence). The CDR3 sequence: CASGGPYEQYF. Written as DNA, the CDR3 is TGTGCCAGCGGGGGCCCCTACGAGCAGTACTTC.

This clone was counted a single time. The V call is TRBV29-1, the J call TRBJ1-1; D is unresolved. Germline assignment: CDR1 SQVTM and CDR2 ANQGSEA. The CDR3 loop spans 13 amino acids. V shed 4 bases and J shed 0 bases, with 9 bases lying between them. The CDR3 DNA is TGCAGCGTTGGCCTCATCATGAACACTGAAGCTTTCTTT. This codes for CSVGLIMNTEAFF. The full variable domain, with the rest looked up from reference TRBV29-1 and TRBJ1-1, is SAVISQKPSRDICQRGTSLTIQCQVDSQVTMMFWYRQQPGQSLTLIATANQGSEATYESGFVIDKFPISRPNLTFSTLTVSNMSPEDSSIYLCSVGLIMNTEAFFGQGTRLTVV.

CDR3: CASSLGTSYEQYF. CDR3 bases: TGCGCCAGCAGTCTAGGCACCTCCTACGAGCAGTACTTC. The rearrangement joins TRBV4-3 to TRBJ2-7; D ambiguous. Germline assignment: CDR1 LGHNA and CDR2 YSLEER. The germline V and J ends were trimmed by 6 bases and 0 bases, with 9 bases remaining between them. This CDR3 spans 13 amino acids.

This rearrangement joins TRBV7-2 to TRBJ2-7, with 7 bases fitting TRBD2. This CDR3 region has 15 residues. Looked up from germline, CDR1 is SGHTA and CDR2 is FQGNSA. The junction had 11 bases not matched to a gene; V was cut back by 6 bases and J by 3 bases. The CDR3 sequence is CASSLGRGLDYEQYF. In DNA form, the CDR3 reads TGTGCCAGCAGTTTGGGGAGGGGACTCGACTACGAGCAGTACTTC.

This clone is hyperexpanded in the sample. This chain joins TRBV29-1 and TRBJ2-5; 9 nucleotides line up with TRBD1. CDR1 is SQVTM, CDR2 ANQGSEA, per germline. The CDR3 is 15 residues long. V lost 5 bases to trimming and J lost 0 bases; unmatched junction nucleotides: 7. The CDR3 spells CSVNGQGSYQETQYF. The CDR3 region has the DNA TGCAGCGTTAACGGACAGGGGTCGTACCAAGAGACCCAGTACTTC.

This chain joins TRBV6-6 and TRBJ2-1, with D tentatively TRBD2 (6 bases). Germline lookup yields CDR1 MNHNY and CDR2 SVGAGI (reference sequence). This CDR3 contains 15 residues. V lost 5 bases, J lost 5 bases, and 16 bases lay in between. The CDR3 loop is CASSDGAAGHNEQFF. CDR3 DNA: TGTGCCAGCAGTGACGGGGCGGCGGGGCACAATGAGCAGTTCTTC.

CDR3 DNA: TGTGCCAGCAGTGAATATAGGCAGGGGAACACTGAAGCTTTCTTT. It is translated as CASSEYRQGNTEAFF. This rearrangement joins TRBV25-1 to TRBJ1-1; weak D call: TRBD1 (5 bases). Per the germline V gene, CDR1 is MGHDK and CDR2 is SYGVNS. The CDR3 spans 15 residues. Trimming stripped 0 bases from V and 1 base from J, with 9 bases between.